Sequencing of this TCR beta chain was carried out in a study of T cells in Graves' hyperthyroidism and ophthalmopathy. Regarding the study as a whole: Blood also contained most expanded thyroid clonotypes above 0.001.

Germline CDR1 and CDR2: SGHRS and YFSETQ. The germline V and J ends were trimmed by 6 bases and 6 bases, with 15 bases remaining between them. The CDR3 loop spans 14 amino acids. With respect to this clonotype: Its antigen is unidentified.

Researchers amplified the TCR beta CDR3 regions from RNA transcripts. First-round RT-PCR of the TCR CDR3 relied on the HTBI primer set. TCRdb called the multiplex PCR reads again in MiXCR, with one record for every CDR3 protein. The table shows roughly 400,000 distinct CDR3 sequences, with approximately 25% occurring only once. The V call is TRBV5-1, the J call TRBJ2-2; tentative D call: TRBD1 (5 bases). The receptor comes from a man in his forties or fifties with Graves' hyperthyroidism. Sequencing was performed on blood. CDR3 sequence: CASTLALGAGELFF. CDR3 bases: TGCGCCAGCACCCTCGCCCTAGGGGCCGGGGAGCTGTTTTTT.